This T cell receptor (beta chain) was profiled in a study of human T cells and chemical hapten exposure. To note about this clonotype: As yet, its antigen is unknown.

A single record per CDR3 protein comes from TCRdb applying MiXCR to the RACE reads. The sample has 300,000 to 400,000 distinct CDR3 sequences; roughly 5% are singletons. The study's findings and limits: Compared to controls, expanded TCRs made significantly more large clusters of similar CDR3s.

CDR3 size: 15 residues. The trim removed 1 base at V and 8 bases at J, leaving 7 bases unmatched. Germline V gene data show CDR1 as MNHEY and CDR2 as SVGEGT. Documented time point: pre-sensitization, week 0. The treatment denotes: therapeutic diphenylcyclopropenone sensitization with weekly scalp DPC. The gene calls are TRBV6-2 or TRBV6-3 and TRBJ2-4, with 8 positions matching TRBD2. The sequences come from whole blood, collected in connection with sensitization to the hapten diphenylcyclopropenone (DPC). The sequence came from a woman between 50 and 59 years old with alopecia areata. Some clones in this sample may be carry-over from other donors' samples. This CDR3 is CASSYLRTSRDIQYF. CDR3 bases: TGTGCCAGCAGTTACTTACGGACTAGCCGCGACATTCAGTACTTC.